Reported below is one T cell receptor beta chain. The entirety of the isolated RNA underwent reverse transcription, so expressed TCRB transcripts were sequenced. Profiled with immunoSEQ multiplex PCR; TCRdb holds only in-frame clones, not every one. The table lists 900,000 or so clones, 15% to 20% of them singletons, with 0.023% in the top ten. This entry belongs to a study of beta chain features in type 1 diabetes. The germline gives CDR1 SGHDN, CDR2 FVKESK. The V and J ends lost 3 bases and 7 bases, in that order; junction bases with no gene match: 1. The CDR3 is made up of 14 amino acids. V gene TRBV14 combines with J gene TRBJ2-7, with 15 bases that match TRBD2. Sequencing was done on a sample of naive CD4+ T cells from blood. This TCR was sampled from a young woman in good health. CDR3 in amino acids: CASSQGTSGREQYF. Here the CDR3 DNA reads TGTGCCAGCAGCCAGGGGACTAGCGGGAGGGAGCAGTACTTC.